The 11 T cell receptor beta chains listed next were all sequenced from one sample in a study of T cell repertoires in cytomegalovirus infection. TCRdb analysed the reads with MiXCR anew, one entry per CDR3 protein. The top ten hold roughly 12% of the sample, which has around 750,000 distinct CDR3 sequences, approximately 32% seen once. These receptors have no known antigen. The sequencing used cultured CD8+ T cells from PBMCs, collected from culture after CMV antigen stimulation. The receptors here all came from a human donor in good health (CMV status not recorded). Some clones in this sample may be carry-over from other donors' samples.

This clonotype has a handful of counts. V is TRBV6-6 and J is TRBJ1-1, with TRBD1 matching over 7 bases. Trimming at V came to 6 bases and at J to 5 bases, leaving 6 bases not matched to a gene. Looked up from germline, CDR1 is MNHNY and CDR2 is SVGAGI (reference sequence). The CDR3 is 13 residues long. CDR3 region: CASSSRGATEAFF. As DNA, the CDR3 is TGTGCCAGCAGCAGCAGGGGGGCGACTGAAGCTTTCTTT.

This clonotype occurred many times. CDR3 nucleotide sequence: TGCGCCAGCAGCCAAGATCAGGAGAGGGCTGGCGAAAAACTGTTTTTT. Residues: CASSQDQERAGEKLFF. The V call is TRBV4-1, the J call TRBJ1-4; D call uncertain. The V and J ends lost 0 bases and 8 bases respectively, with 16 bases between them. The CDR3 runs 16 residues. CDR1 is MGHRA and CDR2 is YSYEKL in the germline V gene.

The chain recombines TRBV2 with TRBJ2-1; TRBD1 matches 11 bases. The trim removed 7 bases at V and 9 bases at J, leaving 8 bases unmatched. The CDR3 extends over 14 amino acids. Germline V gives CDR1 SNHLY, CDR2 FYNNEI. The CDR3 reads CASTLRGTGGEQFF. CDR3 in DNA: TGTGCCAGCACCCTAAGGGGGACAGGGGGTGAGCAGTTCTTC.

J is TRBJ1-1 and V is TRBV7-8, with 7 bases that match TRBD1. CDR1 and CDR2 from the germline V gene are SGHVS and FQNEAQ. With V trimmed by 5 bases and J by 4 bases, 19 bases remained unmatched. This CDR3 contains 18 residues. CDR3 loop: CASSSRQGGRVESTEAFF. The CDR3 nucleotides are TGTGCCAGCAGCAGCAGGCAGGGGGGGAGAGTGGAGTCCACTGAAGCTTTCTTT.

This clonotype was seen at least ten times. The V call is TRBV7-6, the J call TRBJ2-1; no definite D call. This CDR3 comprises 12 residues. The germline CDR1 and CDR2 sequences are SGHVS and FNYEAQ. V was shortened by 5 bases and J by 8 bases, with 10 bases between the two germline ends. In nucleotides, the CDR3 is TGTGCCAGCAGCCCCTACAGTGATGAGCAGTTCTTC. Protein: CASSPYSDEQFF.

The chain combines TRBV6-6 with TRBJ1-1; D gene uncertain. CDR3 length: 15 residues. Germline values: CDR1 MNHNY, CDR2 SVGAGI (reference sequence). V lost 6 bases and J 0 bases, leaving 14 bases between the germline ends. The CDR3 loop reads CASSWVGELNTEAFF. The CDR3 region has the DNA TGTGCCAGCAGCTGGGTCGGGGAGTTGAACACTGAAGCTTTCTTT.

The chain combines TRBV3-1 with TRBJ1-6, with D uncertain. The V gene's germline CDR1 is LGHDT and CDR2 YNNKEL (reference sequence). There are 21 residues in the CDR3. Between the trimmed V and J ends, which lost 0 bases and 0 bases, there was a span of 21 bases. CDR3 nucleotide sequence: TGTGCCAGCAGCCAAGAAATGGCAGGCGATTCCGACGGCTCCTATAATTCACCCCTCCACTTT. Protein: CASSQEMAGDSDGSYNSPLHF.

This clonotype was seen a few times. The chain links TRBV15 to TRBJ1-1, with TRBD1 as a possible D gene (6 bases). The CDR3 extends over 14 amino acids. Trimming removed 0 bases from V and 6 bases from J, with 11 bases in between. Germline V gene lookup returns CDR1 LNHNV and CDR2 YYDKDF (reference sequence). For the CDR3, the DNA is TGTGCCACCAGCAGAGAAGGGGGTAGTCCTGAAGCTTTCTTT. It encodes CATSREGGSPEAFF.

This sequence joins TRBV6-2 or TRBV6-3 and TRBJ1-1, with D unresolved. Germline loops: CDR1 MNHEY, CDR2 SVGEGT. The ends were cut back, 8 bases at V and 2 bases at J, with 12 bases in the middle. The CDR3 is made up of 13 amino acids. CDR3 bases: TGTGCCAGCCATACCGATATAAACACTGAAGCTTTCTTT. Amino acids: CASHTDINTEAFF.

The rearrangement links TRBV6-1 to TRBJ2-2, with 12 bases that match TRBD2. CDR3 length: 18 residues. V dropped 0 bases and J dropped 6; count of bases not matched to a gene: 8. Germline lookup yields CDR1 MNHNS and CDR2 SASEGT. The CDR3 region is CASSEAGALAGGAGELFF. CDR3 sequence (DNA): TGTGCCAGCAGTGAAGCGGGGGCACTAGCGGGGGGCGCCGGGGAGCTGTTTTTT.

This chain joins TRBV6-1 and TRBJ1-1, with a weak D call TRBD1 (5 bases). Germline V gene sequence: CDR1 MNHNS, CDR2 SASEGT. V dropped 3 bases and J dropped 6 bases, with 20 bases sitting between them. This CDR3 is 16 amino acids long. CDR3 region: CASSDSLGRVIPEAFF. CDR3 sequence (DNA): TGTGCCAGCAGTGATAGCTTGGGCAGGGTAATCCCTGAAGCTTTCTTT.